Listed here are 25 T cell receptor beta chains from one sample, sequenced in a study of T cells in Graves' hyperthyroidism and ophthalmopathy. Regions amplified from RNA transcripts were the TCR beta CDR3 regions. The HTBI primer set was used in a first-round RT-PCR of the TCR CDR3. TCRdb re-analysed the multiplex PCR reads in MiXCR, keeping a single row per CDR3 protein. Of hundreds of thousands of distinct CDR3 sequences listed, approximately 15% are singletons. The specimen sequenced was blood. These receptors were obtained from a woman between 18 and 30 years old with Graves' hyperthyroidism.

The chain combines TRBV7-9 with TRBJ2-4; D is possibly TRBD2 (5 bases). The CDR3 extends over 12 amino acids. Between the trimmed V and J ends, which lost 1 base and 7 bases, there was a span of 5 bases. Germline V gene lookup returns CDR1 SEHNR and CDR2 FQNEAQ (reference sequence). CDR3 in amino acids: CASSLERNIQYF. CDR3 in DNA: TGTGCCAGCAGCTTAGAGCGGAACATTCAGTACTTC.

This clonotype was seen just once. This sequence joins TRBV7-9 and TRBJ1-3, with D possibly TRBD1 on 5 matching bases. The CDR3 extends over 15 amino acids. The germline V and J ends were trimmed by 8 bases and 4 bases, with 18 bases remaining between them. Germline CDR1 and CDR2: SEHNR and FQNEAQ (reference sequence). CDR3 coding DNA: TGTGCCAGCCGCTCAGGGTCAGGGAACGGAAACACCATATATTTT. Translated: CASRSGSGNGNTIYF. The complete variable domain, with remaining parts taken from reference TRBV7-9 and TRBJ1-3, reads DTGVSQNPRHKITKRGQNVTFRCDPISEHNRLYWYRQTLGQGPEFLTYFQNEAQLEKSRLLSDRFSAERPKGSFSTLEIQRTEQGDSAMYLCASRSGSGNGNTIYFGEGSWLTVV.

This clonotype was seen more than once but under ten times. The chain recombines TRBV19 with TRBJ2-7; D unresolved. V gave up 6 bases and J gave up 2 bases, with 14 bases separating them. This CDR3 spans 14 amino acids. The V gene's germline CDR1 is LNHDA and CDR2 SQIVND (reference sequence). The CDR3 nucleotides read TGTGCCAGTAGCCCGCTTAGCACGACCTACGAGCAGTACTTC. Translation gives CASSPLSTTYEQYF.

This clonotype was observed a handful of times. This chain links TRBV18 with TRBJ2-3; 9 bases match TRBD1. Germline V lookup: CDR1 KGHSH, CDR2 LQKENI. The CDR3 is made up of 15 amino acids. With 6 bases clipped from V and 4 bases from J, the junction kept 8 bases outside the gene matches. This CDR3 is CASSPTGQGPDTQYF. The DNA for the CDR3 is TGTGCCAGCTCCCCTACGGGACAGGGTCCAGATACGCAGTATTTT.

This clonotype occurred a few times. The junction departs from germline at one end; a sequencing error may be responsible. The chain links TRBV5-1 to TRBJ2-5; 10 nucleotides align to TRBD2. Germline loops: CDR1 SGHRS, CDR2 YFSETQ. The CDR3 has 16 amino acids. Written as DNA, the CDR3 is TGCGCCAGCAGCTCCTCTGGGCTAGCGGGAGCAGAGACCCAGTGCTTC. Its translation is CASSSSGLAGAETQCF.

This clonotype was observed a few times. The chain carries TRBV5-1 and TRBJ2-1; D possibly uses TRBD1 or TRBD2 (6 bases each). CDR3 length: 16 amino acids. Looked up from germline, CDR1 is SGHRS and CDR2 is YFSETQ. V lost 4 bases to trimming and J lost 6 bases, with 20 bases between them. CDR3 loop: CASSIQRGTGINEQFF. The CDR3 DNA follows: TGCGCCAGCAGCATTCAGAGGGGGACTGGAATCAATGAGCAGTTCTTC.

This clonotype was picked up a small number of times. This chain uses TRBV12-3 or TRBV12-4 with TRBJ2-7, with 10 bases lining up with TRBD1. CDR3 length: 14 residues. Trimming removed 5 bases from V and 4 bases from J; junction bases left unmatched: 5. The CDR3 nucleotides are TGTGCCAGCAGTGTCCCGGGACAGGGGTACGAGCAGTACTTC. Amino acids: CASSVPGQGYEQYF.

V gene TRBV4-1 combines with J gene TRBJ2-2; TRBD2 aligns across 8 bases. This CDR3 has 15 amino acids. Unmatched junction bases numbered 9, after V lost 5 bases and J lost 7 bases. The germline V gene has CDR1 MGHRA and CDR2 YSYEKL. Here the CDR3 DNA reads TGCGCCAGCAGCTCTACAGCGGGAGTGATCGGGGAGCTGTTTTTT. Encoded protein: CASSSTAGVIGELFF.

This clonotype has ten or more counts. The genes are TRBV28 and TRBJ1-6; no reliable D call. The V and J ends lost 8 bases and 15 bases respectively, with 14 bases between them. Germline-derived CDR1 and CDR2 are MDHEN and SYDVKM. The CDR3 length is 11 residues. CDR3 in amino acids: CASYGLFGLHF. DNA of the CDR3: TGTGCCAGCTATGGCCTTTTCGGCCTCCACTTT.

The chain joins TRBV4-3 to TRBJ2-7; no reliable D call. V lost 0 bases to trimming and J lost 3 bases, with 18 bases between them. This CDR3 contains 17 residues. CDR1 is LGHNA and CDR2 is YSLEER in the germline V gene. CDR3 coding DNA: TGCGCCAGCAGCCAAGAGTCGTGGCATAAGGCCGACTACGAGCAGTACTTC. This gives the protein CASSQESWHKADYEQYF.

This clonotype was seen at least ten times. This sequence joins TRBV30 and TRBJ1-1; D remains ambiguous. Germline-derived CDR1 and CDR2 are GTSNPN and SVGIG (reference sequence). The length of the CDR3 is 14 residues. V lost 4 bases and J lost 4, with 16 bases in between. Here the CDR3 DNA reads TGTGCCTGGATGGGGATTCAAGGGCTCACTGAAGCTTTCTTT. This translates into CAWMGIQGLTEAFF.

This chain connects TRBV19 to TRBJ1-1; no firm D call. Germline CDR1 LNHDA, CDR2 SQIVND (reference sequence). CDR3 length equals 13 residues. V lost 3 bases and J lost 0, with 5 bases in between. CDR3 bases: TGTGCCAGTAGTATCTTTGTGAACACTGAAGCTTTCTTT. It yields the protein CASSIFVNTEAFF. The full variable domain, with the rest looked up from reference TRBV19 and TRBJ1-1, is DGGITQSPKYLFRKEGQNVTLSCEQNLNHDAMYWYRQDPGQGLRLIYYSQIVNDFQKGDIAEGYSVSREKKESFPLTVTSAQKNPTAFYLCASSIFVNTEAFFGQGTRLTVV.

This clonotype occurred many times. The rearrangement uses TRBV7-9 and TRBJ2-1; 14 nucleotides match TRBD2. The CDR3 is 19 residues long. Germline V CDR1 and CDR2: SEHNR, FQNEAQ (reference sequence). The V and J ends lost 5 bases and 6 bases, in that order; junction bases with no gene match: 15. This CDR3 reads CASSPFGTSGGRPSNEQFF. CDR3 bases: TGTGCCAGCAGCCCCTTCGGGACTAGCGGGGGCCGCCCGTCCAATGAGCAGTTCTTC. The variable domain in full, completed from reference TRBV7-9 and TRBJ2-1, reads DTGVSQNPRHKITKRGQNVTFRCDPISEHNRLYWYRQTLGQGPEFLTYFQNEAQLEKSRLLSDRFSAERPKGSFSTLEIQRTEQGDSAMYLCASSPFGTSGGRPSNEQFFGPGTRLTVL.

This chain links TRBV28 with TRBJ2-7; the match to TRBD1 covers 9 bases. The germline V gene encodes CDR1 MDHEN and CDR2 SYDVKM. After removal of 5 bases from V and 3 bases from J, the junction contained 8 bases not matched to a gene. CDR3 size: 15 residues. CDR3 bases: TGTGCCAGCAGTGACCCGGGACAGGGAGGCTACGAGCAGTACTTC. Translation: CASSDPGQGGYEQYF.

The table lists this clonotype with many counts. The chain links TRBV2 to TRBJ2-7; D is uncertain. From germline, CDR1 is SNHLY and CDR2 FYNNEI. Trimming stripped 0 bases from V and 3 bases from J, with 9 bases between. The CDR3 length is 14 residues. As DNA, the CDR3 is TGTGCCAGCAGTGAAGCGCTTCCCGACTACGAGCAGTACTTC. Translation gives CASSEALPDYEQYF.

This clonotype came up many times. The chain links TRBV4-1 to TRBJ2-3; D gene uncertain. V gave up 3 bases and J gave up 6 bases, with 16 bases separating them. The CDR3 totals 15 residues. CDR1 MGHRA and CDR2 YSYEKL come from the germline V gene. CDR3: CASSHRGPTSDTQYF. The CDR3 region has the DNA TGCGCCAGCAGCCATCGAGGCCCCACCTCCGATACGCAGTATTTT.

This clonotype was picked up many times. The chain recombines TRBV12-3 or TRBV12-4 with TRBJ2-7, with TRBD1 matching over 8 bases. CDR3 length: 15 amino acids. J gave up 5 bases and V 6 bases, and 12 bases lay outside the gene matches. The chain's CDR3 is CASSNTGQGAHEQYF. CDR3 bases: TGTGCCAGCAGCAACACGGGCCAGGGGGCCCACGAGCAGTACTTC.

This clonotype showed up just a few times. The chain has TRBV3-1 and TRBJ2-1; tentative D call: TRBD1 (6 bases). The length of the CDR3 is 15 residues. The V gene's germline CDR1 is LGHDT and CDR2 YNNKEL (reference sequence). With 6 bases removed from V and 6 bases from J, the gap between germline ends came to 18 bases. CDR3: CASRERRGSGNEQFF. DNA for the CDR3: TGTGCCAGCAGAGAACGCAGGGGATCTGGCAATGAGCAGTTCTTC.

In its sample, this clonotype was seen many times. The J gene is TRBJ1-6, the V gene TRBV27; 8 positions agree with TRBD1. Germline CDR1 reads MNHEY; CDR2 reads SMNVEV (reference sequence). CDR3 length: 16 amino acids. Trimming took 5 bases from V and 10 from J; bases not matched to a gene: 13. CDR3 sequence reads: CASSRRATGTGSPLHF. The CDR3 DNA is TGTGCCAGCAGTCGGCGGGCTACAGGGACAGGATCACCCCTCCACTTT.

This clonotype was seen repeatedly, ten times or more. The V and J genes are TRBV3-1 and TRBJ2-7; no definite D call. Trimming stripped 4 bases from V and 0 bases from J, with 1 base between. Germline CDR1 is LGHDT and CDR2 is YNNKEL (reference sequence). The CDR3 is made up of 11 amino acids. The DNA for the CDR3 is TGTGCCAGCAGCCGCTCCTACGAGCAGTACTTC. As protein: CASSRSYEQYF.

The sample holds many counts of this clonotype. The rearrangement joins TRBV30 to TRBJ1-2; D may be TRBD1 (5 bases). Germline CDR1 GTSNPN, CDR2 SVGIG (reference sequence). The CDR3 contains 13 residues. The germline V and J ends were trimmed by 0 bases and 5 bases, with 10 bases remaining between them. In DNA, the CDR3 is TGTGCCTGGAGTGTCGGGAGGGGTTATGGCTACACCTTC. It specifies CAWSVGRGYGYTF.

This clonotype was counted at least ten times. The chain links TRBV6-5 to TRBJ2-7; perhaps TRBD2 as D (5 bases). CDR1 is MNHEY and CDR2 is SVGAGI in the germline V gene. Deletions cut 2 bases from V and 3 bases from J, with 11 bases between. This CDR3 has 14 residues. The CDR3 spells CASSYVRGSYEQYF. As DNA, the CDR3 is TGTGCCAGCAGTTACGTTAGAGGGAGCTACGAGCAGTACTTC.

This clonotype was picked up a small number of times. The CDR3 DNA reads TGTGCCATCAGTATAAGCGGGGGCACAGATACGCAGTATTTT. Translated, it gives CAISISGGTDTQYF. V is TRBV10-3 and J is TRBJ2-3, with TRBD2 identical over 7 bases. This CDR3 has 14 amino acids. Germline lookup yields CDR1 ENHRY and CDR2 SYGVKD. V dropped 5 bases and J dropped 1; count of bases not matched to a gene: 3.

The chain couples TRBV28 to TRBJ2-2; 13 nucleotides agree with TRBD2. The ends lost 5 bases at V and 8 bases at J; junction bases unmatched: 8. CDR3 size: 16 residues. Germline V CDR1 and CDR2: MDHEN, SYDVKM. CDR3 sequence: CASSHSGTSGTGELFF. Written as DNA, the CDR3 is TGTGCCAGCAGTCACTCCGGGACTAGCGGGACGGGGGAGCTGTTTTTT.

This chain joins TRBV7-9 and TRBJ2-5, with TRBD2 matching 13 bases. The trim removed 4 bases at V and 1 base at J, leaving 12 bases unmatched. CDR1 and CDR2 (germline): SEHNR, FQNEAQ (reference sequence). The CDR3 covers 19 residues. CDR3 sequence (DNA): TGTGCCAGCAGCTCGTTACGGGGACTAGCGGGACTCCTCCAAGAGACCCAGTACTTC. It yields the protein CASSSLRGLAGLLQETQYF.